The clone carrying this TCR beta chain was observed a handful of times. Its antigen is currently unknown. Germline V CDR1 and CDR2: DFQATT, SNEGSKA (reference sequence). The CDR3 contains 11 residues. V shed 4 bases and J shed 0 bases, with 3 bases lying between them. Cultured CD4+ T-cell DNA underwent Oncomine TCR Beta short-read sequencing. MiXCR, applied by TCRdb to the PCR reads, yields one record per CDR3 protein. This table holds 9,000 to 15,000 distinct CDR3 sequences, about 79% found once. The sample belongs to a study of vaccination and CD4 T cells after COVID-19. At the level of the study: Cells were stimulated with overlapping spike peptide pools from SARS-CoV-2, HCoV-NL63, HCoV-OC43 and HCoV-229E. Control cultures were supplied with a CEFX pool, an HIV-1 Nef pool, or no peptide at all.

Study-wide results and limits: Going from roughly 21 to 40, median SARS-CoV-2-reactive clonotypes did not rise significantly.

Treatment defined: roughly 10-day PBMC culture with coronavirus spike peptide pools or control peptides (ViraFEST assay). PBMC cultures, at 1.5 million to 2.5 million cells per well, received 10 IU/ml IL-2 and 10 ug/ml peptide pools. The clonotype originates from a human donor who had recovered from COVID-19. Material for sequencing was CD4+ T cells from blood, cultured in vitro. This chain joins TRBV20-1 and TRBJ1-2; D unclear. CDR3 in amino acids: CSAIPNYGYTF. In nucleotides, the CDR3 is TGCAGTGCTATCCCTAACTATGGCTACACCTTC.